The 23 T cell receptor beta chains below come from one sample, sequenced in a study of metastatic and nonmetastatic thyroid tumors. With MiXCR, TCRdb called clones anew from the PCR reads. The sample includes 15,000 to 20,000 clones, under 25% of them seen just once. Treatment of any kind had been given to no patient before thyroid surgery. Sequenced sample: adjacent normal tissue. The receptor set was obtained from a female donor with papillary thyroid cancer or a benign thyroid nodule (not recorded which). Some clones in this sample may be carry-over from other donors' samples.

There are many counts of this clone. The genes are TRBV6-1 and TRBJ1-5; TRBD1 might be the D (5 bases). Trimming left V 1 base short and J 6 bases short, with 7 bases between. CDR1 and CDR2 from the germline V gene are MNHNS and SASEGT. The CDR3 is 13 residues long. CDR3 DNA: TGTGCCAGCAGTGAAGGGGGGACTCAGCCCCAGCATTTT. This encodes CASSEGGTQPQHF.

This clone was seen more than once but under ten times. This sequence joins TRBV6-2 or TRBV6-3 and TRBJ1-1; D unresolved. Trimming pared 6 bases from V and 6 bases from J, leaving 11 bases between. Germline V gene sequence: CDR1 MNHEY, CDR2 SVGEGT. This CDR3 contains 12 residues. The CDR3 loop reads CASRIGRAEAFF. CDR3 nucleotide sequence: TGTGCCAGCAGGATCGGACGGGCTGAAGCTTTCTTT.

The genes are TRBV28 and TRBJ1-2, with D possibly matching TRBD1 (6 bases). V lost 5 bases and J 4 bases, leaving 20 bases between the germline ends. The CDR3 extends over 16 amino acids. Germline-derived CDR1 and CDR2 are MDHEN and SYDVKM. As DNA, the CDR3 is TGTGCCAGCAGTCCGTCGCGGTGGGGGCTTTCCTATGGCTACACCTTC. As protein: CASSPSRWGLSYGYTF.

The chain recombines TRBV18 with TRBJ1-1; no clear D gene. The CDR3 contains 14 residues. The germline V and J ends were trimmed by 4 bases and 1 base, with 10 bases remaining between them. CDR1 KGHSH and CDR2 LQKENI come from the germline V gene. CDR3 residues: CASSRVATNTEAFF. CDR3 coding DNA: TGTGCCAGCTCACGGGTAGCGACGAACACTGAAGCTTTCTTT.

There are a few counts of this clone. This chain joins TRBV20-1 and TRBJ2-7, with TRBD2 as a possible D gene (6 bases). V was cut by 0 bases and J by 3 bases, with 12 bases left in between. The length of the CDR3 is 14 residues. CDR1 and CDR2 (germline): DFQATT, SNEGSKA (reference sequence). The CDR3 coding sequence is TGCAGTGCTAGAGAGGCGGAGGGATTCTACGAGCAGTACTTC. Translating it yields CSAREAEGFYEQYF.

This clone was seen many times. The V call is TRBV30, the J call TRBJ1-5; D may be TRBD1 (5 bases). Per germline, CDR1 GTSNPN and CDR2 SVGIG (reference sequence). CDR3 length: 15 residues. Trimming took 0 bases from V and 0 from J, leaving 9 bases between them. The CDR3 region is CAWSVNGASNQPQHF. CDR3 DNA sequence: TGTGCCTGGAGTGTAAATGGGGCTAGCAATCAGCCCCAGCATTTT.

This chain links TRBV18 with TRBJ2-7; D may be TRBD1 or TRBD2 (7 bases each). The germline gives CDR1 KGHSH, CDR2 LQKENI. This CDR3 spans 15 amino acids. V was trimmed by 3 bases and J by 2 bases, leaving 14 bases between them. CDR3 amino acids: CASSPRQGGTYEQYF. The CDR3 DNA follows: TGTGCCAGCTCACCCCGACAGGGAGGGACCTACGAGCAGTACTTC.

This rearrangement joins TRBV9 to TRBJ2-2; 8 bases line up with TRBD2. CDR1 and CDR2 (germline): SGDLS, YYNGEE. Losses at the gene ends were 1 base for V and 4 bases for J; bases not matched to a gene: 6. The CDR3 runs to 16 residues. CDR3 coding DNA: TGTGCCAGCAGCGTATGGACTAGCCCTTCCACCGGGGAGCTGTTTTTT. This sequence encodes CASSVWTSPSTGELFF. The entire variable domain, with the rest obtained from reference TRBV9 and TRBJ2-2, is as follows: DSGVTQTPKHLITATGQRVTLRCSPRSGDLSVYWYQQSLDQGLQFLIQYYNGEERAKGNILERFSAQQFPDLHSELNLSSLELGDSALYFCASSVWTSPSTGELFFGEGSRLTVL.

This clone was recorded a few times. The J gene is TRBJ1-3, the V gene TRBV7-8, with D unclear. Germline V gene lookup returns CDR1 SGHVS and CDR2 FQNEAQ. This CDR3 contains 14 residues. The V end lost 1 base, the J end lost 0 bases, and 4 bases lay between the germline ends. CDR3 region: CASSLDSSGNTIYF. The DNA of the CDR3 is TGTGCCAGCAGCTTAGACAGCTCTGGAAACACCATATATTTT.

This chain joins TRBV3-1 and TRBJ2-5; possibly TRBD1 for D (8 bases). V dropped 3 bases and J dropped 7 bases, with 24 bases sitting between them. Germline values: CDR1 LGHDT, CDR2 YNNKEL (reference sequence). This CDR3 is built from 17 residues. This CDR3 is CASSQDWTGRGGGTQYF. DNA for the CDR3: TGTGCCAGCAGCCAGGACTGGACAGGGCGGGGAGGGGGGACCCAGTACTTC.

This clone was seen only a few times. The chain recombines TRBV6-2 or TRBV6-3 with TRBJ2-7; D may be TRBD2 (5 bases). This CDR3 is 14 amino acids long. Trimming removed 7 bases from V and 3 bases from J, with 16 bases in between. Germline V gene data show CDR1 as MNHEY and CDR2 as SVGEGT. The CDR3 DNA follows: TGTGCCAGCACCACGGACGGGGTACTCTACGAGCAGTACTTC. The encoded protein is CASTTDGVLYEQYF.

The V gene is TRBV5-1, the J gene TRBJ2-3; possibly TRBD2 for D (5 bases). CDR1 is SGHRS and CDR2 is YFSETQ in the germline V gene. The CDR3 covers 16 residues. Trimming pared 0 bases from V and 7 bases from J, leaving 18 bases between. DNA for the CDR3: TGCGCCAGCAGCTTGGTTCACGGGAATGGATATAATACGCAGTATTTT. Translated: CASSLVHGNGYNTQYF.

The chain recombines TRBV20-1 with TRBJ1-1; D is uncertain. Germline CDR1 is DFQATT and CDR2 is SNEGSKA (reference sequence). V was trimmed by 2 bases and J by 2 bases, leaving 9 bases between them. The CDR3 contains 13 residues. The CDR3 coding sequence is TGCAGTGCTAGAAGTCAGCCAAACACTGAAGCTTTCTTT. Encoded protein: CSARSQPNTEAFF.

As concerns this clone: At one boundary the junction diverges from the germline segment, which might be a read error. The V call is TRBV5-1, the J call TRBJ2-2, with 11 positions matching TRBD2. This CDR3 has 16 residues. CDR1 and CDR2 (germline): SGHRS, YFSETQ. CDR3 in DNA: TGCGCCAGCAGCTATAGCGGGAGGGCCGACACCTGGGAGCTGTTTTTT. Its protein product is CASSYSGRADTWELFF.

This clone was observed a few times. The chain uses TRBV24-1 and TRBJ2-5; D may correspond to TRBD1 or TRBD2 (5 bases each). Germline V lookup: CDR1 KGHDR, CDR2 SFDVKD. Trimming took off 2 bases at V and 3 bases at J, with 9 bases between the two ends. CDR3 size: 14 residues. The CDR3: CATSDWDGKETQYF. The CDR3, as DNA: TGTGCCACCAGTGATTGGGACGGCAAAGAGACCCAGTACTTC.

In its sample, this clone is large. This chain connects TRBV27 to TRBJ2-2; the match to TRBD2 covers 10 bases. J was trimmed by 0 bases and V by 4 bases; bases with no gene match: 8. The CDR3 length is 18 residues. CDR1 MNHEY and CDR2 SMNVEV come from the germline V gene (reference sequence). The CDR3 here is CASSSWTSGPANTGELFF. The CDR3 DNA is TGTGCCAGCAGTTCCTGGACTAGCGGTCCCGCGAACACCGGGGAGCTGTTTTTT.

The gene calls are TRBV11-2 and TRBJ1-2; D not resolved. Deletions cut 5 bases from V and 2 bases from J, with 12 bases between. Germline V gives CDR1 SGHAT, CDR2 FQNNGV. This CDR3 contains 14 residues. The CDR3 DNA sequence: TGTGCCAGCAGCCCGTACGGAGCAAACTATGGCTACACCTTC. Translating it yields CASSPYGANYGYTF.

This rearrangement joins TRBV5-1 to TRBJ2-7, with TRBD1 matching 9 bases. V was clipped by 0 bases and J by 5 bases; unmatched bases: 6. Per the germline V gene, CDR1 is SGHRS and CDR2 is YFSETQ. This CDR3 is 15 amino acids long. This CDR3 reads CASSLVTGQGHEQYF. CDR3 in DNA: TGCGCCAGCAGCTTGGTTACGGGACAGGGACACGAGCAGTACTTC.

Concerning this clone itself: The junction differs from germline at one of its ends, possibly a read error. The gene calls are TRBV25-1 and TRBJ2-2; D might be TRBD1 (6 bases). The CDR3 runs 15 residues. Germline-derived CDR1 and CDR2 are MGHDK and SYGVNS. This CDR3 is CASGGNQWDTVELFF. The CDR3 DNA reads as TGTGCCAGCGGTGGAAATCAATGGGACACCGTGGAGCTGTTTTTT.

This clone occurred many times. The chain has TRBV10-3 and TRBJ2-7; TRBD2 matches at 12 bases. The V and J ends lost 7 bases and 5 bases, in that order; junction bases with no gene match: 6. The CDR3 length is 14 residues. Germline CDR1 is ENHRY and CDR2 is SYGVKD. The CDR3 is CAIMWTSGDNEQYF. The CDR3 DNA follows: TGTGCCATCATGTGGACTAGCGGGGACAACGAGCAGTACTTC.

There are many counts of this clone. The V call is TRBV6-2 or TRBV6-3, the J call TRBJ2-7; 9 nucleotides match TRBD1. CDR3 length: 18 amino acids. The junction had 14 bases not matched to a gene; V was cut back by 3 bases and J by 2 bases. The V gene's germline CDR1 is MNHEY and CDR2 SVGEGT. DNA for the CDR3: TGTGCCAGCAGTTATGAGGGACAGGGAACCCTATGGACCTACGAGCAGTACTTC. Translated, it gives CASSYEGQGTLWTYEQYF.

CDR3 sequence reads: CASSWSQGEKLFF. The CDR3 DNA is TGCGCCAGCAGCTGGTCCCAGGGTGAAAAACTGTTTTTT. V usage is TRBV5-1 and J usage is TRBJ1-4; D may be TRBD1 (5 bases). This CDR3 has 13 residues. V gave up 3 bases and J gave up 7 bases, with 10 bases separating them. From germline, CDR1 is SGHRS and CDR2 YFSETQ.

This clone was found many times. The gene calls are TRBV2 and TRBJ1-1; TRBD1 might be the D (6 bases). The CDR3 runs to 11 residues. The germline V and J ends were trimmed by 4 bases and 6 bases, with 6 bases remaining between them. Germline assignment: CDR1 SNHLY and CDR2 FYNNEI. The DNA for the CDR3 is TGTGCCAGCAGTGGACAGGCTGAAGCTTTCTTT. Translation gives CASSGQAEAFF.